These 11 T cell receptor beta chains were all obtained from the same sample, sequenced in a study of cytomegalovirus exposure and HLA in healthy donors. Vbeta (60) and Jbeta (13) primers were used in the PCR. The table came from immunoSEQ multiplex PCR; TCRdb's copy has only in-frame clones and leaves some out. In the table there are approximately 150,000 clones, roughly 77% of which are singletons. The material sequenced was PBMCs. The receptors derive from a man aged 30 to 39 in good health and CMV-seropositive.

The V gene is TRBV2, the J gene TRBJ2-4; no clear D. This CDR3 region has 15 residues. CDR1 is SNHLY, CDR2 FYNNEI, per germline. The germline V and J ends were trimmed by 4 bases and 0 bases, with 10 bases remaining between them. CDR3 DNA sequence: TGTGCCAGCAGTGCGGGTTTTCTAGCCAAAAACATTCAGTACTTC. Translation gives CASSAGFLAKNIQYF. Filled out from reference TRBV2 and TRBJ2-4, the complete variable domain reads EPEVTQTPSHQVTQMGQEVILRCVPISNHLYFYWYRQILGQKVEFLVSFYNNEISEKSEIFDDQFSVERPDGSNFTLKIRSTKLEDSAMYFCASSAGFLAKNIQYFGAGTRLSVL.

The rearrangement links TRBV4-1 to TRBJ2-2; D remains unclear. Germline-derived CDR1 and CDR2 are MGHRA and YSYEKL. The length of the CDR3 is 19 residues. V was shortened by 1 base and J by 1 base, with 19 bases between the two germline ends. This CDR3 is CASSQGLLRRQMNTGELFF. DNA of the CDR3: TGCGCCAGCAGCCAAGGACTGTTAAGACGCCAGATGAACACCGGGGAGCTGTTTTTT.

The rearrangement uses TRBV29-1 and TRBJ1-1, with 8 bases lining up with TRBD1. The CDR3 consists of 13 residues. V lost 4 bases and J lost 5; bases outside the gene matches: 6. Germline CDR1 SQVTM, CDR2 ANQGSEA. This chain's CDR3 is CSVGPGGWTEAFF. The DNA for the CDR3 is TGCAGCGTTGGGCCAGGGGGCTGGACTGAAGCTTTCTTT.

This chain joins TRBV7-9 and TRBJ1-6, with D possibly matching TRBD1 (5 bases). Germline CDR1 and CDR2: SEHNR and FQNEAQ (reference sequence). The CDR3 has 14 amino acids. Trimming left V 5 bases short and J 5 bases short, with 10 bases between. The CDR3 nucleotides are TGTGCCAGCAGCCCAGGGTCGCATAATTCACCCCTCCACTTT. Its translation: CASSPGSHNSPLHF.

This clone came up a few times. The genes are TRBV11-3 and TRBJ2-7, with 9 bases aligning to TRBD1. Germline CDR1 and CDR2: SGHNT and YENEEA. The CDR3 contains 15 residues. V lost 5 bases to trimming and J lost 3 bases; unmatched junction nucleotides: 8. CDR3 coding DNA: TGTGCCAGCAGCCAGCTACAGGGGGCGAACTACGAGCAGTACTTC. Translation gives CASSQLQGANYEQYF.

DNA of the CDR3: TGTGCCACCAGCAGTGACCCGACAGGGAGGGGCTACACCTTC. Its protein is CATSSDPTGRGYTF. The chain links TRBV15 to TRBJ1-2; 7 nucleotides agree with TRBD1. The germline V gene encodes CDR1 LNHNV and CDR2 YYDKDF (reference sequence). This CDR3 is built from 14 residues. Trimming took 3 bases from V and 8 from J; bases not matched to a gene: 9.

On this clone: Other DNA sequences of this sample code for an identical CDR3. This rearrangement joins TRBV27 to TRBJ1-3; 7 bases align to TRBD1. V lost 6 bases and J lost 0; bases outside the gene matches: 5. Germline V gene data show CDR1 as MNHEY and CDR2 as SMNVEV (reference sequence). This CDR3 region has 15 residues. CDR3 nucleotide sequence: TGTGCCAGCAGCTACAGGGGTGGCTCTGGAAACACCATATATTTT. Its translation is CASSYRGGSGNTIYF.

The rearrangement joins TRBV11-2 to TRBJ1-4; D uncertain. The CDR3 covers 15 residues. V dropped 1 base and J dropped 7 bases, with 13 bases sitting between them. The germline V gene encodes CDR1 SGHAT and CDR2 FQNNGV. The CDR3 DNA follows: TGTGCCAGCAGCTTAGTGTCTGGGTCGGGTGAAAAACTGTTTTTT. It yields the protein CASSLVSGSGEKLFF. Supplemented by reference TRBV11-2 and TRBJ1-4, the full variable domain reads EAGVAQSPRYKIIEKRQSVAFWCNPISGHATLYWYQQILGQGPKLLIQFQNNGVVDDSQLPKDRFSAERLKGVDSTLKIQPAKLEDSAVYLCASSLVSGSGEKLFFGSGTQLSVL.

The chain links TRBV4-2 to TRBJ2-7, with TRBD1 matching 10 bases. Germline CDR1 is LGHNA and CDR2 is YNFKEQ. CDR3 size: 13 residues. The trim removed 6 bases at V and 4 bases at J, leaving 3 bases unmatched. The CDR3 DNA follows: TGTGCCAGCAGAGGGACAGGGGCGTACGAGCAGTACTTC. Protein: CASRGTGAYEQYF.

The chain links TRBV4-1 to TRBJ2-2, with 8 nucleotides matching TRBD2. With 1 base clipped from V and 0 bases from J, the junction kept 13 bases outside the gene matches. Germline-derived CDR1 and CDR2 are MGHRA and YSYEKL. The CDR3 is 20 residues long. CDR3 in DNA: TGCGCCAGCAGCCAAGGGTATCTAGCGGGCCCAATCTCGAACACCGGGGAGCTGTTTTTT. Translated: CASSQGYLAGPISNTGELFF.

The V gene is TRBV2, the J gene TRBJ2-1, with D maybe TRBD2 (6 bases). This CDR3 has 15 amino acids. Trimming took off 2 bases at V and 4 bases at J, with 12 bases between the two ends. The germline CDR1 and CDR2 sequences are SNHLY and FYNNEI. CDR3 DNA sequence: TGTGCCAGCAGTGAATCACTAGCTCTATACAATGAGCAGTTCTTC. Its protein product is CASSESLALYNEQFF. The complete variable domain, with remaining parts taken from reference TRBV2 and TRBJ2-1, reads EPEVTQTPSHQVTQMGQEVILRCVPISNHLYFYWYRQILGQKVEFLVSFYNNEISEKSEIFDDQFSVERPDGSNFTLKIRSTKLEDSAMYFCASSESLALYNEQFFGPGTRLTVL.